This T cell receptor beta chain was found in a study of neoadjuvant anti-PD-1 for oral cavity cancer. Study background: Non-progressing patients received a fourth nivolumab dose near day 43, then surgery on days 50-56.

The time point is: after neoadjuvant nivolumab, at surgical resection. These newly diagnosed stage II-IVA oral cavity squamous cell carcinoma patients had no prior systemic or radiation treatment. This clone appeared once. Survey sequencing of tumors mostly used around 4.8 ug DNA, two replicates. TCRdb's table, derived via immunoSEQ multiplex PCR, lists solely in-frame clones and lacks some. The table records a few thousand clones, around three fifths of them present only once. Germline CDR1 is MNHEY and CDR2 is SMNVEV (reference sequence). This CDR3 spans 11 amino acids. Trimming left V 3 bases short and J 12 bases short, with 11 bases between.

The chain carries TRBV27 and TRBJ1-1, with D possibly TRBD1 on 6 matching bases. The material sequenced was tumor tissue, taken after nivolumab (anti-PD-1) treatment. The sequence was collected from a person aged 40-85 years with oral cavity squamous cell carcinoma. The CDR3 nucleotides are TGTGCCAGCAGTTTGGGGGCCTTGACTTTCTTT. Its protein product is CASSLGALTFF.